This entry features one T cell receptor (beta chain) sequence. Time point here: baseline pretreatment blood. As for treatment: 15 Gy SBRT to primary tumor, nephrectomy 4 weeks later. Here immunoSEQ multiplex PCR was the method, and the copy in TCRdb shows in-frame clones only, minus some. The table shows 150,000 or so clones, with approximately 91% occurring only once. These data come from a study of radiation and T cells in renal cell carcinoma. The sample was blood, taken from a patient whose treatment included radiotherapy and nephrectomy. The sequence derives from a woman between 50 and 59 years old with renal cell carcinoma.

This CDR3 is CASSPSNEQFF. DNA of the CDR3: TGTGCCAGCAGCCCGTCCAATGAGCAGTTCTTC. The chain couples TRBV7-8 to TRBJ2-1; D gene unclear. Germline loops: CDR1 SGHVS, CDR2 FQNEAQ. The V gene lost 5 bases and the J gene lost 6 bases, with 5 bases spanning the gap. The CDR3 sequence is 11 residues long.